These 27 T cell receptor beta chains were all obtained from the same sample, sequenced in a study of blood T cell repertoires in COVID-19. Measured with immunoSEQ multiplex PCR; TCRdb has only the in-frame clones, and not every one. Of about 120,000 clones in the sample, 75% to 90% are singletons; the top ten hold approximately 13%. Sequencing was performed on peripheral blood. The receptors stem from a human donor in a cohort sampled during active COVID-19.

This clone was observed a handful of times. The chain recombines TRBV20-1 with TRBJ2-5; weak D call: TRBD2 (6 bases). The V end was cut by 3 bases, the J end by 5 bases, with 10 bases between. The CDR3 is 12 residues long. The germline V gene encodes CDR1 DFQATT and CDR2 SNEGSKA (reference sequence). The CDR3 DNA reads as TGCAGTGCTAGTCTCGGAGGGGAGACCCAGTACTTC. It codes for CSASLGGETQYF.

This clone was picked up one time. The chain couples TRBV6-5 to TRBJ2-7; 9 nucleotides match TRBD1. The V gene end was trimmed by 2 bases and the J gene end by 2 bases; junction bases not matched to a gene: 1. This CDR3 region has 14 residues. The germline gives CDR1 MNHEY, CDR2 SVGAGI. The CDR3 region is CASSYGQGTYEQYF. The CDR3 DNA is TGTGCCAGCAGTTACGGACAGGGGACCTACGAGCAGTACTTC.

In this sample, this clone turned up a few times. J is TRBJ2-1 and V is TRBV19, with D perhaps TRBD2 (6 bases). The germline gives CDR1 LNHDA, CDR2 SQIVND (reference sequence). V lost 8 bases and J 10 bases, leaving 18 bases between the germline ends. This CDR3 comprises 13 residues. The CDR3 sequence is CASGGLGKGEQFF. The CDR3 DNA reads TGTGCCAGTGGGGGACTCGGAAAAGGCGAGCAGTTCTTC.

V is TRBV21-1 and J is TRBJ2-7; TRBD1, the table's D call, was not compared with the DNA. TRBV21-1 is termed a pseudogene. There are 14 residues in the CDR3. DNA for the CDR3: TGTGCCAGCATGTACAGGGGTTGTTTGCACGAGCAGTACTTC. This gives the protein CASMYRGCLHEQYF.

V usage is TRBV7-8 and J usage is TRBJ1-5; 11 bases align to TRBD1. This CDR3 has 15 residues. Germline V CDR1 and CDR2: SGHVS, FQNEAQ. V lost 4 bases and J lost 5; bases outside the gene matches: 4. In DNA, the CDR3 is TGTGCCAGCAGCTCCGGGACAGGGGGGCATCAGCCCCAGCATTTT. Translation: CASSSGTGGHQPQHF.

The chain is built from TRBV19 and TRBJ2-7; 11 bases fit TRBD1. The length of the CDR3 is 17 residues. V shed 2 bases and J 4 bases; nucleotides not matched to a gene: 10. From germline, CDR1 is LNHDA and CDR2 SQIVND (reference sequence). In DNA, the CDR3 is TGTGCCAGTAGTATAAGTTTCGGGACAGGGGGATCTTACGAGCAGTACTTC. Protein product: CASSISFGTGGSYEQYF.

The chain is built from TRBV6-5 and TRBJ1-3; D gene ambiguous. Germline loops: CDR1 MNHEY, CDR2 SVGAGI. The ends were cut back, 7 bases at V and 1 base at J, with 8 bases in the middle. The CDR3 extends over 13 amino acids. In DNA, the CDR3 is TGTGCCAGCAACGCAGGATCTGGAAACACCATATATTTT. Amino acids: CASNAGSGNTIYF.

The chain's CDR3 is CAWGGTGINQPQHF. The CDR3 nucleotides read TGTGCCTGGGGAGGGACAGGGATTAATCAGCCCCAGCATTTT. This chain uses TRBV30 with TRBJ1-5; 9 bases fit TRBD1. CDR1 is GTSNPN and CDR2 is SVGIG in the germline V gene (reference sequence). The V and J ends lost 5 bases and 4 bases, in that order; junction bases with no gene match: 6. The CDR3 extends over 14 amino acids.

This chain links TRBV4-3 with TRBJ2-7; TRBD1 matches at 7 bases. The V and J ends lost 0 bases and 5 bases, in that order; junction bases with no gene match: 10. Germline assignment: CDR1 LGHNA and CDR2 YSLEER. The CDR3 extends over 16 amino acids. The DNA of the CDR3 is TGCGCCAGCAGCCAAGATCCTGCAGGGGGTTCCAACGAGCAGTACTTC. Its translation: CASSQDPAGGSNEQYF.

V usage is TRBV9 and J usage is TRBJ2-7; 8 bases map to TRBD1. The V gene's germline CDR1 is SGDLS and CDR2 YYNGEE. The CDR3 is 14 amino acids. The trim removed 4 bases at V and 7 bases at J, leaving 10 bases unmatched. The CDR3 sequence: CASSPRTGSEEQYF. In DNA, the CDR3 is TGTGCCAGCAGCCCCCGGACAGGGTCGGAAGAGCAGTACTTC.

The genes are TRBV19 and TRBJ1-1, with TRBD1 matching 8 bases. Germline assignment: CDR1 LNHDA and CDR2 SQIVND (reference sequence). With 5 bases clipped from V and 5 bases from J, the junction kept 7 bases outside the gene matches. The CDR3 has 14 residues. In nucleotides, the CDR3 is TGTGCCAGTAGTCTGAGGACAGGGCGTACTGAAGCTTTCTTT. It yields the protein CASSLRTGRTEAFF.

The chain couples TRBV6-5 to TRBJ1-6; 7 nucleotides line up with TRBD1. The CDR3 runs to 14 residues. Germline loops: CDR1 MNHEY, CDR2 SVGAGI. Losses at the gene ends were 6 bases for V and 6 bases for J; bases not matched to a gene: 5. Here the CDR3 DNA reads TGTGCCAGCAGGAAGACAGGGCGTAATTCACCCCTCCACTTT. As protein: CASRKTGRNSPLHF.

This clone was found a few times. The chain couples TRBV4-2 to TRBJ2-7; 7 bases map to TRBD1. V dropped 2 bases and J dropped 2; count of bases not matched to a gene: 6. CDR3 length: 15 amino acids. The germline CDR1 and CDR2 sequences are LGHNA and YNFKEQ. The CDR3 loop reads CASSQSQTGAYEQYF. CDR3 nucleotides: TGTGCCAGCAGCCAATCACAAACAGGGGCCTACGAGCAGTACTTC.

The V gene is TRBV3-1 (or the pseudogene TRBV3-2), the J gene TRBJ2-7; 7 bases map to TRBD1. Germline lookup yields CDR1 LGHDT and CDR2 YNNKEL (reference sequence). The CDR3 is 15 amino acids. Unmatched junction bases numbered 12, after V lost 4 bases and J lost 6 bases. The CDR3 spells CASSPGTVQNVEQYF. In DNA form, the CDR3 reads TGTGCCAGCAGCCCGGGGACAGTTCAAAACGTCGAGCAGTACTTC.

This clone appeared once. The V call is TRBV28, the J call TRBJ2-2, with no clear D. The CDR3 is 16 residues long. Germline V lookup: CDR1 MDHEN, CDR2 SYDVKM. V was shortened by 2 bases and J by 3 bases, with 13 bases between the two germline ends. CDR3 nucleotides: TGTGCCAGCAGTTTAGTGTCGAGCCCGGACACCGGGGAGCTGTTTTTT. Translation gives CASSLVSSPDTGELFF.

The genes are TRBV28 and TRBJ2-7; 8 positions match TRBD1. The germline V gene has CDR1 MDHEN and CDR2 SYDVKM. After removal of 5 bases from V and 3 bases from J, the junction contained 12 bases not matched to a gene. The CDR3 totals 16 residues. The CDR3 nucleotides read TGTGCCAGCAGTCTCCGACAGGGGTCCCCTGGCTACGAGCAGTACTTC. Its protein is CASSLRQGSPGYEQYF. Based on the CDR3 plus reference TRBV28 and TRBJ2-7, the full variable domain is DVKVTQSSRYLVKRTGEKVFLECVQDMDHENMFWYRQDPGLGLRLIYFSYDVKMKEKGDIPEGYSVSREKKERFSLILESASTNQTSMYLCASSLRQGSPGYEQYFGPGTRLTVT.

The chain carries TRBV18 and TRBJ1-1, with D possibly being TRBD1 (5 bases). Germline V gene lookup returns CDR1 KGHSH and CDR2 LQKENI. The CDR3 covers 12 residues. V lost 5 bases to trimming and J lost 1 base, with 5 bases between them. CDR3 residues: CASSDRNTEAFF. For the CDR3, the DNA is TGTGCCAGCTCAGACAGGAACACTGAAGCTTTCTTT. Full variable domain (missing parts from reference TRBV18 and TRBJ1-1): NAGVMQNPRHLVRRRGQEARLRCSPMKGHSHVYWYRQLPEEGLKFMVYLQKENIIDESGMPKERFSAEFPKEGPSILRIQQVVRGDSAAYFCASSDRNTEAFFGQGTRLTVV.

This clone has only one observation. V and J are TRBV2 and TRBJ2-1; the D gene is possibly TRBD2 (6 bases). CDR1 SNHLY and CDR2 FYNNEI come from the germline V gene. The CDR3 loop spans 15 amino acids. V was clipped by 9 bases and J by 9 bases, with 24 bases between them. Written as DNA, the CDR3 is TGTGCCAGTAGTAGGGACTCAGCAGACGATGGTGAGCAGTTCTTC. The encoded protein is CASSRDSADDGEQFF.

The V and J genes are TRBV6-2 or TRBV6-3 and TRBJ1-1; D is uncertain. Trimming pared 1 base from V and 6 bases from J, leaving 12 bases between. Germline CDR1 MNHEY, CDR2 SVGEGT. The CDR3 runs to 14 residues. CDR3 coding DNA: TGTGCCAGCAGTTACTTTTTCGGGTCGGCTGAAGCTTTCTTT. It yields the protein CASSYFFGSAEAFF.

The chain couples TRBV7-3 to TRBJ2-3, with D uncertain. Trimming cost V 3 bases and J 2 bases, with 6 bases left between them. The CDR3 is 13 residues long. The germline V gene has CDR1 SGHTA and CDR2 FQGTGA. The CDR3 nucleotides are TGTGCCAGCAGCTTGGGCTTCACAGATACGCAGTATTTT. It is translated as CASSLGFTDTQYF.

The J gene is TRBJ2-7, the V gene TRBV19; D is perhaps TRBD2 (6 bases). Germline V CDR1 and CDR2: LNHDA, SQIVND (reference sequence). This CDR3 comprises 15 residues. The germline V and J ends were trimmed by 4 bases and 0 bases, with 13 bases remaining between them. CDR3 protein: CASSNPGASSYEQYF. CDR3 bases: TGTGCCAGTAGTAACCCGGGAGCTAGCTCCTACGAGCAGTACTTC.

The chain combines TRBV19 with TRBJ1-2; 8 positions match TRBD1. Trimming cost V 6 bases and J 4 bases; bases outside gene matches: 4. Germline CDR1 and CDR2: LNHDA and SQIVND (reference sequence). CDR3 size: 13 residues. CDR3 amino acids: CASRQGVSYGYTF. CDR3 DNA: TGTGCCAGTAGACAGGGGGTTAGCTATGGCTACACCTTC.

CDR3 nucleotide sequence: TGTGCCAGCAGTTTAAGCAGGGAAAGCACAGATACGCAGTATTTT. Amino acids: CASSLSRESTDTQYF. V and J are TRBV28 and TRBJ2-3; TRBD1 might be the D (5 bases). Per germline, CDR1 MDHEN and CDR2 SYDVKM. The V gene lost 2 bases and the J gene lost 0 bases, with 9 bases spanning the gap. The CDR3 totals 15 residues. The whole variable domain, filled in from reference TRBV28 and TRBJ2-3, reads DVKVTQSSRYLVKRTGEKVFLECVQDMDHENMFWYRQDPGLGLRLIYFSYDVKMKEKGDIPEGYSVSREKKERFSLILESASTNQTSMYLCASSLSRESTDTQYFGPGTRLTVL.

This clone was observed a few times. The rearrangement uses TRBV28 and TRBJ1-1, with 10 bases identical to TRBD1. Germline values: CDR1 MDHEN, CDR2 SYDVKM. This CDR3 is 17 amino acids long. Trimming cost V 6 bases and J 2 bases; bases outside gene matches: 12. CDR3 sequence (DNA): TGTGCCAGCAGACCGACAGGGGGCGAATTTGGAAACACTGAAGCTTTCTTT. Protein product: CASRPTGGEFGNTEAFF.

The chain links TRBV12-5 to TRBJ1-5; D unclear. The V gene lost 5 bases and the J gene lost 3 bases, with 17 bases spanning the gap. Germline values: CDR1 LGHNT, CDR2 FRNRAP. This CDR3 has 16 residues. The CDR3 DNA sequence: TGTGCTAGTGGTCCGCCGGAGGGCGGGCTCAATCAGCCCCAGCATTTT. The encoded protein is CASGPPEGGLNQPQHF.

CDR3 sequence reads: CASSQPGQLDAEAFF. The CDR3 DNA follows: TGCGCCAGCAGCCAACCGGGACAGTTGGACGCTGAAGCTTTCTTT. The rearrangement joins TRBV4-3 to TRBJ1-1; 7 positions agree with TRBD1. V gave up 2 bases and J gave up 6 bases; unmatched junction bases: 9. The CDR3 is 15 residues long. CDR1 LGHNA and CDR2 YSLEER come from the germline V gene.

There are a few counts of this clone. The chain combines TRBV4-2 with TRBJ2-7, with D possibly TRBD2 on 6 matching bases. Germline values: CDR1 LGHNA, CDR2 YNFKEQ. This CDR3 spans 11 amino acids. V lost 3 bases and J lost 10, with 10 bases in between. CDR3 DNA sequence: TGTGCCAGCAGCCAGGGACTTCTCCAGTACTTC. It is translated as CASSQGLLQYF.